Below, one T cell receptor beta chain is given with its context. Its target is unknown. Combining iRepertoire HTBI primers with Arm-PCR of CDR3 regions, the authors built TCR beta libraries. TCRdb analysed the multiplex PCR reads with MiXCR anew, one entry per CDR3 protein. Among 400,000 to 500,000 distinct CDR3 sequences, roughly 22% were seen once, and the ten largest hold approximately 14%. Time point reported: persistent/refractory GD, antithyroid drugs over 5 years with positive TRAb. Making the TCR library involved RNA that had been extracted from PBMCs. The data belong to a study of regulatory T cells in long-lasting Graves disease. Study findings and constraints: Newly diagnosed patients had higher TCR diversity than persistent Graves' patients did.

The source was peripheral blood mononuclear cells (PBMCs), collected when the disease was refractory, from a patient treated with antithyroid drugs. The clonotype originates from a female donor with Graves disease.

CDR3 DNA sequence: TGTGCCAGCAGCTTGACCCAGGTGGGGCTTGCTCAGCCCCAGCATTTT. Protein sequence: CASSLTQVGLAQPQHF. The chain carries TRBV5-5 and TRBJ1-5; perhaps TRBD1 as D (5 bases). The CDR3 extends over 16 amino acids. The germline V and J ends were trimmed by 1 base and 6 bases, with 17 bases remaining between them. Germline assignment: CDR1 SGHKS and CDR2 YYEKEE (reference sequence).